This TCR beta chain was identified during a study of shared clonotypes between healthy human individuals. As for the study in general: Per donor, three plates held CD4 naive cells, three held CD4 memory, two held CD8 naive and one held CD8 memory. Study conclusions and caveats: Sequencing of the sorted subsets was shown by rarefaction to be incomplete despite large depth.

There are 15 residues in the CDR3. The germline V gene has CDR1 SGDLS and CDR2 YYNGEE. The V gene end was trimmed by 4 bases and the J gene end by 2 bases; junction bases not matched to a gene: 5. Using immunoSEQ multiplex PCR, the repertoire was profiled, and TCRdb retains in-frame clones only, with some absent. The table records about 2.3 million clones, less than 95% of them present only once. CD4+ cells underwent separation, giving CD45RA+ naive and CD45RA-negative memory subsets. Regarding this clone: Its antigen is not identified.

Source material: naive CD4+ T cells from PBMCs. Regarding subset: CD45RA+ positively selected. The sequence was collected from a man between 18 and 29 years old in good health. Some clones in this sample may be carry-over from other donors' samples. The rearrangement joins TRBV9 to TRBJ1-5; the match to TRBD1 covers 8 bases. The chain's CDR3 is CASSSGGLGNQPQHF. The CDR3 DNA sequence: TGTGCCAGCAGCTCAGGGGGCTTAGGCAATCAGCCCCAGCATTTT.